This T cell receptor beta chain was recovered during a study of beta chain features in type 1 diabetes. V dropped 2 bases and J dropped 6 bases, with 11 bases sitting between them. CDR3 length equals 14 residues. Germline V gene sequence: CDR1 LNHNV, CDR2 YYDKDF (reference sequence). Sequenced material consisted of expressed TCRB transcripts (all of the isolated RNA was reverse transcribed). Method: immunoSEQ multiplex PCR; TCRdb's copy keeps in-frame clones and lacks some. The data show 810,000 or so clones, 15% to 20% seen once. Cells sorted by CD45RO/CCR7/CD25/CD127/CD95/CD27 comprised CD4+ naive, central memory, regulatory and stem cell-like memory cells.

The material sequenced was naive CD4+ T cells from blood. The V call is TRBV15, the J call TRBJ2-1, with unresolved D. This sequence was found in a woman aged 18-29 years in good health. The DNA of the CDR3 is TGTGCCACCAGCAGAAGCCGGGCCTCCAATGAGCAGTTCTTC. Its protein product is CATSRSRASNEQFF.